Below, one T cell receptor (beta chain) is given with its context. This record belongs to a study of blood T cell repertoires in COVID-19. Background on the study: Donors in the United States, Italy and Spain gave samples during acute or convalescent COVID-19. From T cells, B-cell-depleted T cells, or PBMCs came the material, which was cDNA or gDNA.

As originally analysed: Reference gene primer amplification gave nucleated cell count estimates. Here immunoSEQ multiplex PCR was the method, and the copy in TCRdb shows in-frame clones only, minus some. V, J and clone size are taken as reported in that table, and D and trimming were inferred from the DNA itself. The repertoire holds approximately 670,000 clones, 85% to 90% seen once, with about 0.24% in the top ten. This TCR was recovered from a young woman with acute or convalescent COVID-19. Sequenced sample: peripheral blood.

CDR3 protein: CTSSSQEISYNEQFF. The CDR3 DNA is TGCACCAGCAGCTCACAGGAGATCTCCTACAATGAGCAGTTCTTC. The gene calls are TRBV1 and TRBJ2-1; the table's D call, TRBD1, was not checked against the DNA. TRBV1 is recorded as a pseudogene. The CDR3 loop spans 15 amino acids.